Shown below are 15 T cell receptor beta chains from a single sample sequenced in a study of T cell repertoires in cytomegalovirus infection. TCRdb re-derived calls from the reads in MiXCR, one entry per CDR3 protein. The sample holds 150,000 to 160,000 distinct CDR3 sequences; less than 25% are singletons and the top ten take approximately 10%. The sequencing sample was made of PBMCs. These receptors all come from a human donor in good health (CMV status not recorded). Some clones in this sample may be carry-over from other donors' samples.

There are many counts of this clonotype. The rearrangement joins TRBV5-1 to TRBJ2-1; the D is unclear. Between the trimmed V and J ends, which lost 0 bases and 12 bases, there was a span of 10 bases. CDR1 and CDR2 from the germline V gene are SGHRS and YFSETQ. This CDR3 has 12 amino acids. The CDR3 DNA reads as TGCGCCAGCAGCTTGGACCTTAGAGGGCAGTTCTTC. It yields the protein CASSLDLRGQFF.

This clonotype was observed a few times. This sequence joins TRBV11-3 and TRBJ2-2; no clear D gene. CDR3 length equals 14 residues. The germline CDR1 and CDR2 sequences are SGHNT and YENEEA. V shed 4 bases and J shed 6 bases, with 12 bases lying between them. The CDR3 here is CASSSASSPGELFF. The CDR3 nucleotides are TGTGCCAGCAGCTCCGCGTCCAGCCCCGGGGAGCTGTTTTTT.

This clonotype was counted only a few times. The rearrangement joins TRBV5-1 to TRBJ2-3, with 13 bases that match TRBD2. V lost 4 bases to trimming and J lost 0 bases; unmatched junction nucleotides: 5. Per the germline V gene, CDR1 is SGHRS and CDR2 is YFSETQ. The CDR3 is 17 amino acids. CDR3 bases: TGCGCCAGCAGCCCGAGACTAGCGGGAGGCAGCACAGATACGCAGTATTTT. Protein: CASSPRLAGGSTDTQYF.

In its sample, this clonotype was seen a few times. V is TRBV6-8 and J is TRBJ2-1; 7 positions match TRBD1. V shed 8 bases, J shed 4 bases, and the junction held 2 bases outside the gene matches. The CDR3 loop spans 12 amino acids. Germline V gene sequence: CDR1 MNHGY, CDR2 SAAAGT. The CDR3 is CASQTGYNEQFF. The CDR3 region has the DNA TGTGCCAGCCAGACAGGGTACAATGAGCAGTTCTTC.

This chain uses TRBV29-1 with TRBJ2-2; D uncertain. The V and J ends lost 7 bases and 4 bases respectively, with 13 bases between them. CDR3 size: 13 residues. CDR1 and CDR2 (germline): SQVTM, ANQGSEA. In DNA, the CDR3 is TGCAGCGCTGAGTACGATGTCACCGGGGAGCTGTTTTTT. Translating gives CSAEYDVTGELFF.

This clonotype was observed a handful of times. The chain combines TRBV11-2 with TRBJ1-1; TRBD1 might be the D (5 bases). Trimming cost V 1 base and J 4 bases, with 16 bases left between them. Germline V CDR1 and CDR2: SGHAT, FQNNGV. The CDR3 consists of 16 residues. The CDR3 spells CASSLGLGRGGTEAFF. CDR3 in DNA: TGTGCCAGCAGCTTAGGATTGGGAAGGGGAGGCACTGAAGCTTTCTTT. Full variable domain (remainder filled in from reference TRBV11-2 and TRBJ1-1): EAGVAQSPRYKIIEKRQSVAFWCNPISGHATLYWYQQILGQGPKLLIQFQNNGVVDDSQLPKDRFSAERLKGVDSTLKIQPAKLEDSAVYLCASSLGLGRGGTEAFFGQGTRLTVV.

This clonotype has a count of ten or more. The chain uses TRBV7-8 and TRBJ2-1; 14 bases are shared with TRBD2. Losses at the gene ends were 4 bases for V and 2 bases for J; bases not matched to a gene: 7. Germline V gene data show CDR1 as SGHVS and CDR2 as FQNEAQ. This CDR3 has 18 amino acids. CDR3: CASSSGLAGAGAYNEQFF. In DNA form, the CDR3 reads TGTGCCAGCAGCTCGGGACTAGCGGGAGCGGGTGCCTACAATGAGCAGTTCTTC.

In this sample, this clonotype turned up many times. This sequence joins TRBV7-2 and TRBJ2-3; D is unresolved. Germline V gene data show CDR1 as SGHTA and CDR2 as FQGNSA. CDR3 size: 15 residues. V shed 2 bases and J shed 4 bases, with 13 bases lying between them. The CDR3 loop is CASSLSHRPADTQYF. CDR3 coding DNA: TGTGCCAGCAGCTTAAGTCACCGGCCGGCAGATACGCAGTATTTT.

Remarks on this clonotype: With a much larger clone just one base away, this may be a read error. The V call is TRBV7-2, the J call TRBJ1-2; 8 bases are shared with TRBD1. The germline V gene has CDR1 SGHTA and CDR2 FQGNSA. Germline trimming cut 5 bases from V and 8 bases from J; bases unmatched to any gene: 13. CDR3 length equals 15 residues. The CDR3 here is CASSPPGGIMAGYTF. The CDR3, as DNA: TGTGCCAGCAGCCCCCCAGGGGGCATAATGGCGGGCTACACCTTC.

In regard to this clonotype: The junction and the germline gene differ at one end; a read error may be behind it. The chain couples TRBV7-8 to TRBJ1-6, with unresolved D. The CDR3 has 18 residues. Germline V lookup: CDR1 SGHVS, CDR2 FQNEAQ. CDR3 loop: CASSSTRFGSSYDSPLHF. The DNA for the CDR3 is TGTGCCAGCAGCTCTACGAGGTTCGGTAGCTCCTATGATTCACCCCTCCACTTT.

This clonotype has only a few counts. This chain connects TRBV29-1 to TRBJ2-1, with D possibly matching TRBD2 (5 bases). This CDR3 has 13 residues. Germline CDR1 and CDR2: SQVTM and ANQGSEA. Trimming took 4 bases from V and 7 from J, leaving 14 bases between them. For the CDR3, the DNA is TGCAGCGTTGGTTGGGCGGGCCCGAATGAGCAGTTCTTC. Its translation is CSVGWAGPNEQFF.

This clonotype was counted ten times or more. V and J are TRBV6-5 and TRBJ2-2, with D perhaps TRBD1 (6 bases). Germline CDR1 reads MNHEY; CDR2 reads SVGAGI. V lost 10 bases to trimming and J lost 4 bases, with 19 bases between them. The CDR3 runs 15 residues. The CDR3 DNA follows: TGTGCCACCCAGCCTCAGGGGTTTTTCACCGGGGAGCTGTTTTTT. It yields the protein CATQPQGFFTGELFF.

This chain connects TRBV20-1 to TRBJ1-5, with TRBD1 matching 7 bases. Germline CDR1 and CDR2: DFQATT and SNEGSKA (reference sequence). V trimming: 3 bases; J trimming: 2 bases; junction bases outside the gene matches: 7. This CDR3 is 15 amino acids long. The CDR3: CSARPLGQGNQPQHF. The CDR3 DNA reads as TGCAGTGCTAGGCCTTTAGGACAGGGCAATCAGCCCCAGCATTTT.

This chain connects TRBV29-1 to TRBJ2-1; 9 nucleotides align to TRBD2. The J segment lost 8 bases and the V segment lost 5 bases, leaving 4 bases of the junction unmatched. Germline-derived CDR1 and CDR2 are SQVTM and ANQGSEA. The CDR3 covers 12 residues. The DNA of the CDR3 is TGCAGCGTTACTAGCGGGTCCGATGAGCAGTTCTTC. Translating gives CSVTSGSDEQFF.

This clonotype was seen just once. A much larger clone lies a single base off, so this may be a read error. This rearrangement joins TRBV7-8 to TRBJ1-1, with unresolved D. Germline-derived CDR1 and CDR2 are SGHVS and FQNEAQ. The CDR3 sequence is 14 residues long. The V gene lost 2 bases and the J gene lost 3 bases, with 10 bases spanning the gap. In DNA, the CDR3 is TGTGCCAGCAGCTTAATCCTAGGTGACACTGAAGCTTTCTTT. Its protein is CASSLILGDTEAFF. Full variable domain (remainder filled in from reference TRBV7-8 and TRBJ1-1): GAGVSQSPRYKVAKRGQDVALRCDPISGHVSLFWYQQALGQGPEFLTYFQNEAQLDKSGLPSDRFFAERPEGSVSTLKIQRTQQEDSAVYLCASSLILGDTEAFFGQGTRLTVV.